The 10 T cell receptor beta chains presented below share a single source sample, sequenced in a study of blood T cells in healthy people across ages. A second PCR of roughly 6 to 12 cycles used a sample-barcoded 5' primer and a J-beta primer mix. Each CDR3 protein is one row after TCRdb ran MiXCR on the 5' RACE reads. The sample has about 580,000 distinct CDR3 sequences; less than 60% are singletons. The material sequenced was blood. These receptor sequences come from a man older than 75 in good health.

The chain uses TRBV5-1 and TRBJ2-7; 7 bases line up with TRBD2. Germline-derived CDR1 and CDR2 are SGHRS and YFSETQ. This CDR3 has 16 residues. Trimming cost V 2 bases and J 6 bases; bases outside gene matches: 14. This CDR3 is CASSFHSEGGRGEQYF. The CDR3 nucleotides are TGCGCCAGCAGCTTCCACTCCGAGGGCGGGAGAGGCGAGCAGTACTTC.

In this sample, this clonotype turned up many times. The chain recombines TRBV6-5 with TRBJ2-7; D is unclear. This CDR3 spans 11 amino acids. Trimming left V 3 bases short and J 6 bases short, with 6 bases between. Germline values: CDR1 MNHEY, CDR2 SVGAGI. The chain's CDR3 is CASSYEGEQYF. The CDR3 coding sequence is TGTGCCAGCAGTTATGAAGGCGAGCAGTACTTC.

The chain carries TRBV9 and TRBJ2-1, with D possibly matching TRBD2 (6 bases). The CDR3 runs to 16 residues. The V and J ends lost 0 bases and 4 bases respectively, with 14 bases between them. Germline values: CDR1 SGDLS, CDR2 YYNGEE. CDR3 in amino acids: CASSVVGGGWYNEQFF. The CDR3 coding sequence is TGTGCCAGCAGCGTAGTCGGTGGGGGGTGGTACAATGAGCAGTTCTTC.

Turning to this clonotype: A junction end diverges from the germline sequence, so it may reflect a read error. This chain connects TRBV7-2 to TRBJ2-3, with TRBD1 matching 9 bases. The germline CDR1 and CDR2 sequences are SGHTA and FQGNSA. The CDR3 contains 16 residues. The CDR3 loop is CASTNPGTGTTDTQCF. The CDR3 DNA is TGTGCCAGCACCAACCCCGGGACAGGGACCACAGATACGCAGTGTTTT.

This clonotype appeared many times. V gene TRBV6-6 combines with J gene TRBJ2-1; 10 bases line up with TRBD2. V was pared by 6 bases and J by 7 bases, with 9 bases of the junction left unmatched. CDR3 size: 15 residues. In germline, CDR1 is MNHNY, CDR2 SVGAGI (reference sequence). The CDR3 sequence is CASRATSGALNEQFF. The CDR3 DNA reads TGTGCCAGCAGGGCAACTAGCGGGGCATTGAATGAGCAGTTCTTC.

The rearrangement uses TRBV7-2 and TRBJ1-1; D may be TRBD1 (5 bases). The CDR3 runs to 15 residues. Germline CDR1 SGHTA, CDR2 FQGNSA. Trimming stripped 5 bases from V and 5 bases from J, with 18 bases between. The CDR3 bases are TGTGCCAGCAGCCCGGGGCAGGCCCGGGAAACTGAAGCTTTCTTT. The encoded protein is CASSPGQARETEAFF.

The chain has TRBV18 and TRBJ2-3, with D possibly being TRBD2 (6 bases). V was shortened by 3 bases and J by 2 bases, with 24 bases between the two germline ends. Looked up from germline, CDR1 is KGHSH and CDR2 is LQKENI. This CDR3 region has 19 residues. The CDR3 sequence: CASSPFRVADPEITDTQYF. CDR3 nucleotides: TGTGCCAGCTCACCGTTTCGGGTAGCGGACCCCGAAATCACAGATACGCAGTATTTT.

This rearrangement joins TRBV15 to TRBJ2-7; maybe TRBD2 (6 bases). The CDR3 extends over 15 amino acids. Germline V gene lookup returns CDR1 LNHNV and CDR2 YYDKDF (reference sequence). V shed 5 bases and J shed 3 bases, with 17 bases lying between them. The CDR3 bases are TGTGCCACCAGCCCGGACACTCGGAGGGTCTACGAGCAGTACTTC. Amino acids: CATSPDTRRVYEQYF.

In this sample, this clonotype turned up a few times. The gene calls are TRBV5-1 and TRBJ2-1, with TRBD2 matching over 9 bases. From germline, CDR1 is SGHRS and CDR2 YFSETQ. Trimming took 0 bases from V and 3 from J; bases not matched to a gene: 4. There are 16 residues in the CDR3. In DNA, the CDR3 is TGCGCCAGCAGCTTGGAAGTTAGCGGGGGCTACAATGAGCAGTTCTTC. This encodes CASSLEVSGGYNEQFF. The full variable domain, with the rest looked up from reference TRBV5-1 and TRBJ2-1, is KAGVTQTPRYLIKTRGQQVTLSCSPISGHRSVSWYQQTPGQGLQFLFEYFSETQRNKGNFPGRFSGRQFSNSRSEMNVSTLELGDSALYLCASSLEVSGGYNEQFFGPGTRLTVL.

The chain combines TRBV7-3 with TRBJ2-4, with 8 positions matching TRBD2. The CDR3 contains 16 residues. CDR1 SGHTA and CDR2 FQGTGA come from the germline V gene. V gave up 1 base and J gave up 13 bases; unmatched junction bases: 15. As DNA, the CDR3 is TGTGCCAGCAGCTTAAATGCGGGGGGCGCATTCAATGAGCAGTACTTC. Protein: CASSLNAGGAFNEQYF.